This T cell receptor (beta chain) derives from a study of control samples from healthy donors and cancer patients (TCRdb year 2020). Library preparation used the immunoSEQ multiplex PCR assay. TCRdb retrieved this table from immuneACCESS and kept in-frame rearrangements only. Not all clones are present; in checked studies, unresolved V genes account for under half, and no reason is known for the remainder. For this sample the table gives around 140,000 clones, of which roughly 90% were detected only once. In total, the top ten clones hold approximately 2% of the sample. Points on this clone: Its binding antigen is unknown. No base qualities exist here, and no much larger clone lies one base off it.

The clonotype originates from a woman aged 45-65 years in good health. Specimen: blood.

The nucleotide sequence is TGTGCCAGCAGCTTGGCTGGGGCCACCGGGGAGCTGTTTTTT. Protein translation: CASSLAGATGELFF. The sequence joins TRBV5-5 to TRBJ2-2; a weak D assignment points to TRBD1 (5 bases agree). Sequences SGHKS (CDR1) and YYEKEE (CDR2) are obtained from the germline V gene (reference sequence). V is reduced by 0 bases and J by 4 bases, leaving a spacing of 7 bases between them. The CDR3 contains 14 residues, cysteine and phenylalanine counted. This entry keeps only the CDR3 DNA: 42 bases, framed from base 1.